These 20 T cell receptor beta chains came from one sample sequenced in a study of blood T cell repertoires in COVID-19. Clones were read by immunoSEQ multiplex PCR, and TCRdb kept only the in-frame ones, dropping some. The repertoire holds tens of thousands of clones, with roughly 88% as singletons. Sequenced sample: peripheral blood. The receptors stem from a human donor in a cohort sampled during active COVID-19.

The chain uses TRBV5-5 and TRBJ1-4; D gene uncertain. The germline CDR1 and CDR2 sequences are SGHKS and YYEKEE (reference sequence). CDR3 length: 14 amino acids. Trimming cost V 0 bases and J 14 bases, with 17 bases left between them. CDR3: CASSLVRYSTDLFF. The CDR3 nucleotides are TGTGCCAGCAGCTTGGTTCGGTACAGTACGGATCTGTTTTTT.

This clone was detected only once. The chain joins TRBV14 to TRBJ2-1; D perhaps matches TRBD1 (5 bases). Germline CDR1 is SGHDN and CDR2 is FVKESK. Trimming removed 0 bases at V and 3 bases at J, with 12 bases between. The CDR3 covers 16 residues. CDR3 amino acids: CASSQDAGPLYNEQFF. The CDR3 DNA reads TGTGCCAGCAGCCAAGATGCAGGGCCCCTCTACAATGAGCAGTTCTTC.

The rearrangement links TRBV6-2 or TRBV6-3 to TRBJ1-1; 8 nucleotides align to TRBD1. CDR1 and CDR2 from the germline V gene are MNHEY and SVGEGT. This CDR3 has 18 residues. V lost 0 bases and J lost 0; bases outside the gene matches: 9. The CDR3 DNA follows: TGTGCCAGCAGTTACTCGAGGTTGGGGACAGGTCTGAACACTGAAGCTTTCTTT. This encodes CASSYSRLGTGLNTEAFF.

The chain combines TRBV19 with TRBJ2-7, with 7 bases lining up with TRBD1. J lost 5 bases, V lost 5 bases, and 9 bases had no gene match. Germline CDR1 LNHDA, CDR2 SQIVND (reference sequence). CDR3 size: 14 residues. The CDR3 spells CASSWKTGFDEQYF. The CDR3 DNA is TGTGCCAGTAGTTGGAAGACAGGGTTTGACGAGCAGTACTTC.

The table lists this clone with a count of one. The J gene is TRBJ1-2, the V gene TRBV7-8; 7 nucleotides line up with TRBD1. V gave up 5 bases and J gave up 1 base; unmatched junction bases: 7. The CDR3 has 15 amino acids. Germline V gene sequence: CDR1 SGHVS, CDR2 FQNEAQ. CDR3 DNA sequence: TGTGCCAGCAGCCCCCGGGACAGCGATAACTATGGCTACACCTTC. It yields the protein CASSPRDSDNYGYTF.

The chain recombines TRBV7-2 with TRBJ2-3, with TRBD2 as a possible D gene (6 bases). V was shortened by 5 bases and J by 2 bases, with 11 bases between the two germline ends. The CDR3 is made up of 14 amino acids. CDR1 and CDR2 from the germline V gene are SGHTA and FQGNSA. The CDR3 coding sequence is TGTGCCAGCAGCCCCCCGGGGGACACAGATACGCAGTATTTT. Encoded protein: CASSPPGDTDTQYF.

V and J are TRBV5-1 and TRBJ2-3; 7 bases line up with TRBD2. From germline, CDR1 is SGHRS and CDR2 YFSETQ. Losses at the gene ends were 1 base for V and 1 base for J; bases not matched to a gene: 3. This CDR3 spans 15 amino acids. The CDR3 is CASSLIGGGTDTQYF. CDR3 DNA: TGCGCCAGCAGCTTGATTGGGGGGGGCACAGATACGCAGTATTTT.

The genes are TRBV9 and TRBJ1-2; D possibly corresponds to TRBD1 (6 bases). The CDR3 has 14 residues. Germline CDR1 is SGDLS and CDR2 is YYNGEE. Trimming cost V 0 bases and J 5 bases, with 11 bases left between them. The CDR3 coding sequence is TGTGCCAGCAGCGTAGACGGACAGTCTTATGGCTACACCTTC. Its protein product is CASSVDGQSYGYTF.

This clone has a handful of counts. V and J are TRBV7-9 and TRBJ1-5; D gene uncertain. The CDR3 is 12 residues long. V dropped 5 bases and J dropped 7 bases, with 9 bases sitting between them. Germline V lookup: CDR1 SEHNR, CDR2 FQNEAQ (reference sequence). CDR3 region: CASSPAGQPQHF. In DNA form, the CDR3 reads TGTGCCAGCAGCCCCGCAGGACAGCCCCAGCATTTT.

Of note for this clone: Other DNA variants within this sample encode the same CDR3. The CDR3 sequence is CASGLYQGPYSGYTF. The DNA of the CDR3 is TGTGCTAGTGGTTTGTATCAGGGGCCCTATTCAGGCTACACCTTC. V and J are TRBV12-5 and TRBJ1-2; maybe TRBD1 (6 bases). Trimming stripped 2 bases from V and 8 bases from J, with 18 bases between. Germline V gene data show CDR1 as LGHNT and CDR2 as FRNRAP. The CDR3 has 15 amino acids.

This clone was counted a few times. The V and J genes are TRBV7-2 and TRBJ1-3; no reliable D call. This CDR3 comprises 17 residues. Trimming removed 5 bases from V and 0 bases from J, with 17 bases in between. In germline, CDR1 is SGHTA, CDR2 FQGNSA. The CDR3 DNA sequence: TGTGCCAGCAGCCCTTCACCACGTGGAGGCTCTGGAAACACCATATATTTT. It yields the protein CASSPSPRGGSGNTIYF.

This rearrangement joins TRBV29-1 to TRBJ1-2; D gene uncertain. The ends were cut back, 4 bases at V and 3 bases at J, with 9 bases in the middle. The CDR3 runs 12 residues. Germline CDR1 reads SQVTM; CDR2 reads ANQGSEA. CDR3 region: CSVVLADYGYTF. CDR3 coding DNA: TGCAGCGTTGTGTTGGCAGACTATGGCTACACCTTC. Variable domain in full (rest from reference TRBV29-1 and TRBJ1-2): SAVISQKPSRDICQRGTSLTIQCQVDSQVTMMFWYRQQPGQSLTLIATANQGSEATYESGFVIDKFPISRPNLTFSTLTVSNMSPEDSSIYLCSVVLADYGYTFGSGTRLTVV.

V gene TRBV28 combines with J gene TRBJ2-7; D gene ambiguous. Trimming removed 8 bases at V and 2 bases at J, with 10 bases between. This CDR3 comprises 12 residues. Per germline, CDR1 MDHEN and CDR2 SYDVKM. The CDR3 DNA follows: TGTGCCAGCCGAAAACCAGCCTACGAGCAGTACTTC. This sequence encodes CASRKPAYEQYF.

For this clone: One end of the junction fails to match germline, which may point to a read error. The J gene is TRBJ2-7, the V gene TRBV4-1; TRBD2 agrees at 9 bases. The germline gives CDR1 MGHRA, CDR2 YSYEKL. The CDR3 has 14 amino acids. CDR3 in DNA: TGCGCCAGCAGCCAAGCCCATCCGGCTAGCGGGAACCCGTTC. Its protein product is CASSQAHPASGNPF.

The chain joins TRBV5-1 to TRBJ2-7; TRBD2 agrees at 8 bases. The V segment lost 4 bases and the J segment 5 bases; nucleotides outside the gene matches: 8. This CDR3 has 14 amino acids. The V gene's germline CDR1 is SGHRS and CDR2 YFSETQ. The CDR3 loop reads CASSGGGGSNEQYF. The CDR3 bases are TGCGCCAGCAGCGGGGGCGGGGGGAGCAACGAGCAGTACTTC.

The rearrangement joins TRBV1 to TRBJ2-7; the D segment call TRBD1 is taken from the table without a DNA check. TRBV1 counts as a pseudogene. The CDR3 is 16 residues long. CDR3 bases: TGCACCAGCAGCCAGGCAGGACAGCTGAGCTCCTACGAGCAGTACTTC. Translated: CTSSQAGQLSSYEQYF.

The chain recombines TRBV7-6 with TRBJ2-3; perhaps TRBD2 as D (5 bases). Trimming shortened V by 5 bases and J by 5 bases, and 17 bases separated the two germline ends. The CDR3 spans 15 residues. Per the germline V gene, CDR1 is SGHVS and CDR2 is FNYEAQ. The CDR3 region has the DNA TGTGCCAGCAGCCTATCCTCCGGACGGGGAGATACGCAGTATTTT. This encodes CASSLSSGRGDTQYF.

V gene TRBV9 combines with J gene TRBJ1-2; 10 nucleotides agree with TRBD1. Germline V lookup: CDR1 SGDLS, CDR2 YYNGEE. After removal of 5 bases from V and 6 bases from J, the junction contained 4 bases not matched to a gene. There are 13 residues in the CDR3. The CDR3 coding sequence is TGTGCCAGCAGTGGGACAGGGGCCCATGGCTACACCTTC. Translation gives CASSGTGAHGYTF.

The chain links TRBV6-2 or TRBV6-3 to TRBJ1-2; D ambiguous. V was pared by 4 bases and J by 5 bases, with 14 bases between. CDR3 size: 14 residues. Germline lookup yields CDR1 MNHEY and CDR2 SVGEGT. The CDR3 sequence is CASSSRASGYGYTF. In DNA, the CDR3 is TGTGCCAGCAGTTCGCGGGCCTCAGGATATGGCTACACCTTC.

For the CDR3, the DNA is TGTGCCAGCAGTTGGACAGGGGGAGAGACCCAGTACTTC. It specifies CASSWTGGETQYF. The chain uses TRBV27 and TRBJ2-5; TRBD1 matches 10 bases. This CDR3 is 13 amino acids long. In germline, CDR1 is MNHEY, CDR2 SMNVEV (reference sequence). V lost 4 bases, J lost 4 bases, and 0 bases stayed unmatched.